Following are 26 T cell receptor beta chains from one sample sequenced in a study of monozygotic twins with inflammatory bowel disease. For each CDR3 protein, TCRdb gives one entry from its re-call of the 5' RACE reads, without DNA. This sample's clone table lists roughly 300,000 distinct CDR3 sequences. Input material: blood. The receptors shown here come from a human donor with ulcerative colitis or Crohn's disease, or a healthy co-twin of an affected twin (not recorded which).

The V and J genes are TRBV28 and TRBJ1-2. There are 14 residues in the CDR3. Germline V gives CDR1 MDHEN, CDR2 SYDVKM. CDR3 residues: CASSLYGMRHGYTF.

This rearrangement joins TRBV12-5 to TRBJ1-1; absent DNA, TCRdb's TRBD1 call cannot be checked. Germline V gene data show CDR1 as LGHNT and CDR2 as FRNRAP. The CDR3 consists of 16 residues. This CDR3 reads CASGYHRGHESTEAFF.

This rearrangement joins TRBV27 to TRBJ2-7; TCRdb designates TRBD1, a call that cannot be tested without DNA. This CDR3 has 15 residues. Germline V gene lookup returns CDR1 MNHEY and CDR2 SMNVEV (reference sequence). CDR3 region: CASSLGGGMTYEQYF.

The chain uses TRBV12-3 or TRBV12-4 and TRBJ2-1; without DNA, the TCRdb call of TRBD2 cannot be checked. The CDR3 is made up of 14 amino acids. The CDR3 is CASSFPSGYNEQFF.

The chain recombines TRBV12-3 or TRBV12-4 with TRBJ2-7; the D call of TRBD1 rests on TCRdb alone, since no DNA is present to check it. The CDR3 runs 16 residues. The CDR3 sequence is CASSSRDEPKYYEQYF.

The CDR3: CSVRGNTDTQYF. The chain couples TRBV29-1 to TRBJ2-3; with no DNA, the TCRdb D assignment of TRBD1 cannot be verified. Germline CDR1 and CDR2: SQVTM and ANQGSEA. The length of the CDR3 is 12 residues.

This chain links TRBV7-3 with TRBJ2-7. The CDR3 extends over 13 amino acids. Germline assignment: CDR1 SGHTA and CDR2 FQGTGA. This chain's CDR3 is CASSLAQGSEQYF.

The chain couples TRBV12-3 or TRBV12-4 to TRBJ2-5; as DNA is missing, the TRBD1 call by TCRdb cannot be tested. The CDR3 is 15 amino acids. The chain's CDR3 is CASSLALGGAGPQYF.

The gene calls are TRBV28 and TRBJ1-5; as DNA is missing, the TRBD1 call by TCRdb cannot be tested. Germline CDR1 MDHEN, CDR2 SYDVKM. CDR3 length equals 16 residues. The CDR3 here is CASSLLGQGLNQPQHF.

This CDR3 is CAWTLGTSGSYEQYF. This sequence joins TRBV30 and TRBJ2-7; TCRdb returns TRBD2, unconfirmable since there is no DNA. This CDR3 comprises 15 residues. Germline CDR1 GTSNPN, CDR2 SVGIG (reference sequence).

V and J are TRBV6-1 and TRBJ2-7; TCRdb indicates TRBD1, and absent DNA this call remains unverified. Germline values: CDR1 MNHNS, CDR2 SASEGT. This CDR3 is 15 amino acids long. The CDR3 protein is CASSQGGRLSYEQYF.

V and J are TRBV28 and TRBJ2-7; TCRdb outputs TRBD1, but without DNA this stays unchecked. The germline CDR1 and CDR2 sequences are MDHEN and SYDVKM. The CDR3 length is 15 residues. This CDR3 is CASSHLQDTSYEQYF.

The rearrangement uses TRBV10-2 and TRBJ2-6; TCRdb designates TRBD1, a call that cannot be tested without DNA. This CDR3 is 17 amino acids long. CDR1 is WSHSY and CDR2 is SAAADI in the germline V gene. The CDR3 sequence is CASSDRGTPSGANVLTF.

The V and J genes are TRBV19 and TRBJ1-3; no DNA is available, so the TRBD1 call from TCRdb remains unchecked. This CDR3 is 14 amino acids long. Germline CDR1 reads LNHDA; CDR2 reads SQIVND (reference sequence). The CDR3 region is CASSTTWAGNTIYF.

V is TRBV12-3 or TRBV12-4 and J is TRBJ1-1; no DNA is available, so the TRBD1 call from TCRdb remains unchecked. The CDR3 consists of 14 residues. The CDR3 region is CASSFEAGVAEAFF.

The rearrangement joins TRBV7-9 to TRBJ2-2. Germline V gives CDR1 SEHNR, CDR2 FQNEAQ (reference sequence). The CDR3 loop spans 15 amino acids. The CDR3 protein is CASSHATANTGELFF.

The genes are TRBV7-9 and TRBJ2-7; TCRdb's D call of TRBD1 is untestable without DNA. The germline V gene has CDR1 SEHNR and CDR2 FQNEAQ (reference sequence). This CDR3 contains 14 residues. The CDR3 region is CASSFTGGPYEQYF.

This chain uses TRBV7-2 with TRBJ2-1; TCRdb's assignment of TRBD2 cannot be checked, as there is no DNA. CDR3 length: 14 amino acids. The germline gives CDR1 SGHTA, CDR2 FQGNSA. Here the CDR3 reads CASSLLLAVNEQFF.

The genes are TRBV12-3 or TRBV12-4 and TRBJ1-2; TCRdb proposes TRBD1, but this gene call is untestable without DNA. The CDR3 loop spans 14 amino acids. This CDR3 is CASSLDQGHYGYTF.

The chain employs TRBV28 and TRBJ2-7; TCRdb indicates TRBD2, and absent DNA this call remains unverified. This CDR3 has 15 residues. The germline CDR1 and CDR2 sequences are MDHEN and SYDVKM. CDR3 loop: CASSIPGLASYEQYF.

The chain recombines TRBV12-3 or TRBV12-4 with TRBJ1-1; TCRdb's D call of TRBD1 is untestable without DNA. The CDR3 runs 15 residues. The CDR3 loop reads CASSPSGSPTTEAFF.

This chain joins TRBV24-1 and TRBJ2-6. The CDR3 has 16 residues. Germline CDR1 is KGHDR and CDR2 is SFDVKD. CDR3 residues: CATSDRPSSGANVLTF.

V is TRBV7-6 and J is TRBJ2-5; TCRdb outputs TRBD1, but without DNA this stays unchecked. In germline, CDR1 is SGHVS, CDR2 FNYEAQ. This CDR3 contains 14 residues. The CDR3 region is CASSSSGQGETQYF.

This chain connects TRBV7-2 to TRBJ1-1. Germline lookup yields CDR1 SGHTA and CDR2 FQGNSA. The CDR3 spans 14 residues. The CDR3 region is CASSPRGGATEAFF.

The CDR3 region is CASSLPRGVGPDTQYF. This chain links TRBV5-1 with TRBJ2-3; TCRdb's assignment of TRBD2 cannot be checked, as there is no DNA. Germline V gene sequence: CDR1 SGHRS, CDR2 YFSETQ. CDR3 length equals 16 residues.

The chain joins TRBV4-3 to TRBJ1-1. Germline values: CDR1 LGHNA, CDR2 YSLEER. The CDR3 runs to 15 residues. The chain's CDR3 is CASSQEGMVNTEAFF.